This T cell receptor (beta chain) stems from a study of PD-1 blockade in classical Hodgkin lymphoma. Time point specified: cycle 4 day 1 (C4D1), after more than five weeks of nivolumab. All patients experienced relapse after autologous stem cell transplantation, and brentuximab vedotin exposure was variable. Profiled with immunoSEQ multiplex PCR; TCRdb holds only in-frame clones, not every one. Among roughly 100,000 clones, about 92% were seen once, and the ten largest hold 15% to 20%. Concerning this clone: As yet, its antigen is unknown.

Study outcomes and limitations: By C4D1 there was a significant rise in CD4+ TCR diversity but not in CD8+ TCR diversity.

The receptor comes from a human donor with classical Hodgkin lymphoma. The starting material was peripheral blood mononuclear cells (PBMCs), obtained before the fourth cycle of nivolumab.

The CDR3 DNA sequence: TGTGCCATCAGTGAGTCAAGGACAGGCGCCGGGAGCTCCTACGAGCAGTACTTC. This encodes CAISESRTGAGSSYEQYF. The chain is built from TRBV10-3 and TRBJ2-7; D is possibly TRBD1 (7 bases). Looked up from germline, CDR1 is ENHRY and CDR2 is SYGVKD. V was pared by 0 bases and J by 0 bases, with 18 bases between. The CDR3 runs 18 residues.